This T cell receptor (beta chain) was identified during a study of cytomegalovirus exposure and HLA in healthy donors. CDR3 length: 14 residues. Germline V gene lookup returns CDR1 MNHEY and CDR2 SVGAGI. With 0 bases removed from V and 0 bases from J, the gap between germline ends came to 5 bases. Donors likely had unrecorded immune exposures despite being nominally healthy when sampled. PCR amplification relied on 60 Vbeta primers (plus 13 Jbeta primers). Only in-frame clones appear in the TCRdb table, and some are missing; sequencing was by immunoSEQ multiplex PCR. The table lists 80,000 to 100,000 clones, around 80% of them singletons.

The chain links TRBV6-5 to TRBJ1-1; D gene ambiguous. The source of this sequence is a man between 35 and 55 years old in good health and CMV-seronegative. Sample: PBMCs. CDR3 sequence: CASSYSGMNTEAFF. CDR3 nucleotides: TGTGCCAGCAGTTACTCCGGTATGAACACTGAAGCTTTCTTT.